This is a list of T cell receptor beta chains from one sample in a study of shared clonotypes between healthy human individuals. Repertoires were generated with immunoSEQ multiplex PCR, while TCRdb's copy carries only in-frame clones and drops some. The sample lists about 480,000 clones, over 60% seen once, with 9.5% to 15% in the top ten. Sequencing was done on a sample of PBMCs. The receptors come from a woman in her forties in good health. Some clones in this sample may be carry-over from other donors' samples. CDR3s include the opening cysteine and the closing phenylalanine or tryptophan. D genes are given only for firm matches. Expanded clones get a size class; other rows say once, few or many, or leave the size out.

TRBD1,-,TRBJ2-7,TRBV6-6,TGTGCCAGCAGTTACCGGACAGGGTCCGTGCAGTACTTC,CASSYRTGSVQYF
-,few,TRBJ2-2,TRBV4-2,TGTGCCAGCAGCCAAGGATCTACGAACACCGGGGAGCTGTTTTTT,CASSQGSTNTGELFF
-,-,TRBJ2-3,TRBV28,TGTGCCAGCAGTTTCGCGGGAGAGGGGGTCACAGATACGCAGTATTTT,CASSFAGEGVTDTQYF
-,-,TRBJ1-5,TRBV7-2,TGTGCCAGCAGCTTAGCGCTGGGCAGGGATCAGCCCCAGCATTTT,CASSLALGRDQPQHF
-,-,TRBJ1-3,TRBV6-5,TGTGCCAGCAGGCCCCTGGGGGCATGGGGAAACACCATATATTTT,CASRPLGAWGNTIYF
-,few,TRBJ1-3,TRBV11-2,TGTGCCAGCAGCTTCCCCCCTTCGACAGGCATGATCGGAAACACCATATATTTT,CASSFPPSTGMIGNTIYF
-,few,TRBJ2-6,TRBV7-9,TGTGCCAGCAGCCCCAATTTTGGGGCCAACGTCCTGACTTTC,CASSPNFGANVLTF
-,-,TRBJ1-2,TRBV5-1,TGCGCCAGCAGGGTTGGCGGAGGTTCGAACTATGGCTACACCTTC,CASRVGGGSNYGYTF
-,-,TRBJ1-5,TRBV10-3,TGTGCCATCAGTGAGTCGAACAATCAGCCCCAGCATTTT,CAISESNNQPQHF
TRBD1,-,TRBJ1-5,TRBV30,TGTGCCTGGGCCGGGACAGGGGGCGTTCAGCCCCAGCATTTT,CAWAGTGGVQPQHF
-,-,TRBJ2-7,TRBV7-9,TGTGCCAGCAGCTTAATGACCGGCAGCTCCTACGAGCAGTACTTC,CASSLMTGSSYEQYF
-,few,TRBJ1-1,TRBV27,TGTGCCAGCAGTAGGGTTTTGGGGGGATCGGACACTGAAGCTTTCTTT,CASSRVLGGSDTEAFF
TRBD2,-,TRBJ2-3,TRBV10-3,TGTGCCATCAGTGAGAGGTCTAGCGGGACCTTACTTAGCACAGATACGCAGTATTTT,CAISERSSGTLLSTDTQYF
-,-,TRBJ2-7,TRBV7-8,TGTGCCAGCAGCCCGGGGAAGTTTATGCTCGAGCAGTACTTC,CASSPGKFMLEQYF
-,-,TRBJ2-3,TRBV2,TGTGCCAGCAGGCTAGCGCCTAGCACAGATACGCAGTATTTT,CASRLAPSTDTQYF
-,-,TRBJ2-6,TRBV19,TGTGCCAGTTCGGAATCTGGGGCCAACGTCCTGACTTTC,CASSESGANVLTF
-,-,TRBJ1-2,TRBV28,TGTGCCAGCAGTTTCGGGCCGATTGATGGCTACACCTTC,CASSFGPIDGYTF
-,-,TRBJ1-1,TRBV5-1,TGCGCCAGCAGCTTACAGGCAGCGAACACTGAAGCTTTCTTT,CASSLQAANTEAFF
-,-,TRBJ1-1,TRBV7-3,TGTGCCAGCAGCTTAGGCCCAACGAACACTGAAGCTTTCTTT,CASSLGPTNTEAFF
TRBD2,-,TRBJ2-7,TRBV7-9,TGTGCCAGCAGCTCTGACAGGGGGACTAGCGGGAGGAGCTCCTACGAGCAGTACTTC,CASSSDRGTSGRSSYEQYF
-,-,TRBJ2-7,TRBV4-1,TGCGCCAGCAGCCAAGAGGGACGGAATATCGACGAGCAGTACTTC,CASSQEGRNIDEQYF
TRBD2,-,TRBJ2-5,TRBV4-2,TGTGCCAGCAGCCGTAGCGGGAGAATCCAAGAGACCCAGTACTTC,CASSRSGRIQETQYF
-,-,TRBJ2-5,TRBV13,TGTGCCAGCAGCCTATTGGGGACCCAGTACTTC,CASSLLGTQYF
-,few,TRBJ1-1,TRBV5-1,TGCGCCAGCAGCTTGGCCGGTCAGGAAGCTTTCTTT,CASSLAGQEAFF
-,-,TRBJ2-3,TRBV9,TGTGCCAGCAGCGTGGCCACGACAGCCACAGATACGCAGTATTTT,CASSVATTATDTQYF
-,-,TRBJ2-2,TRBV6-5,TGTGCCAGCAGATCAAACGTCGGGGAGCTGTTTTTT,CASRSNVGELFF
-,-,TRBJ2-3,TRBV5-1,TGCGCCAGCAGCTTGGTGTTAGCGGTGCCTCCGGATACGCAGTATTTT,CASSLVLAVPPDTQYF
-,-,TRBJ1-5,TRBV19,TGTGCCAGTAGTAGGACGGACGTACGCAATCAGCCCCAGCATTTT,CASSRTDVRNQPQHF
TRBD1,-,TRBJ1-1,TRBV18,TGTGCCAGCTCACCAACCCCCGGGGCAGGGGGCTACACTGAAGCTTTCTTT,CASSPTPGAGGYTEAFF
TRBD2,many,TRBJ2-7,TRBV28,TGTGCCAGCAGTTTAAGCGGGACTTTCACATTTAACACCTACGAGCAGTACTTC,CASSLSGTFTFNTYEQYF
TRBD2,once,TRBJ2-3,TRBV28,TGTGCCAGCAGTTTGGGGGGGGGAGACACAGATACGCAGTATTTT,CASSLGGGDTDTQYF
TRBD1,-,TRBJ2-2,TRBV4-1,TGCGCCAGCAGCCAAGATCTACGGACAGGGGCTGGTACCGGGGAGCTGTTTTTT,CASSQDLRTGAGTGELFF
TRBD1,-,TRBJ1-2,TRBV28,TGTGCCAGCAGGCCTCCGGGACAGGGGCTCGATGGCTACACCTTC,CASRPPGQGLDGYTF
TRBD1,many,TRBJ1-1,TRBV18,TGTGCCAGCTCCGTGGACAGGGAGGGTGCTGAAGCTTTCTTT,CASSVDREGAEAFF
-,-,TRBJ2-5,TRBV28,TGTGCCAGCAGTTTCCCGGACGGTCAAGAGACCCAGTACTTC,CASSFPDGQETQYF
-,-,TRBJ1-2,TRBV28,TGTGCCACCACATGGGGGAGCGGCTATGGCTACACCTTC,CATTWGSGYGYTF
-,-,TRBJ1-5,TRBV19,TGTGCCAGTAAGCCAGACCAAAACAGGGTCCGCAATCAGCCCCAGCATTTT,CASKPDQNRVRNQPQHF
-,few,TRBJ1-4,TRBV19,TGTGCCAGTAGTACCAGCTCTGAAAAACTGTTTTTT,CASSTSSEKLFF
TRBD2,-,TRBJ2-7,TRBV4-1,TGCGCCAGCAGTCGGACTAGCGGTTACGAGCAGTACTTC,CASSRTSGYEQYF
-,few,TRBJ1-1,TRBV7-9,TGTGCCAGCAGCTTATTCGAGACTGAAGCTTTCTTT,CASSLFETEAFF
TRBD1,-,TRBJ2-2,TRBV6-1,TGTGCCAGCAACCTGGACAGGTGGGGCACCGGGGAGCTGTTTTTT,CASNLDRWGTGELFF
TRBD2,-,TRBJ2-7,TRBV4-2,TGTGCCAGCAGCCAAGATCTGCCGGCTAGCGGGCCCTACGAGCAGTACTTC,CASSQDLPASGPYEQYF
-,-,TRBJ2-7,TRBV28,TGTGCCAGCAGTCCCCCAGGAACGCCGGGAGTCTACGAGCAGTACTTC,CASSPPGTPGVYEQYF
-,few,TRBJ2-3,TRBV9,TGTGCCAGCAGCGGGAGGACGCTAGATACGCAGTATTTT,CASSGRTLDTQYF
TRBD1,-,TRBJ1-2,TRBV7-2,TGTGCCAGCAGCTTAGAGGGGGCGCGTCATGGCTACACCTTC,CASSLEGARHGYTF
TRBD2,-,TRBJ2-1,TRBV6-1,TGTGCCAGCAGTGATCCGGGACTAGCGGGAACAAGCTCCTACAATGAGCAGTTCTTC,CASSDPGLAGTSSYNEQFF
-,-,TRBJ1-2,TRBV7-2,TGTGCCAGCAGCTTAGTCTCCGGGGGGAGCTATGGCTACACCTTC,CASSLVSGGSYGYTF
-,-,TRBJ1-6,TRBV11-2,TGTGCCAGCAGCTACCGAGGGAGGGACTCACCCCTCCACTTT,CASSYRGRDSPLHF
-,once,TRBJ2-7,TRBV30,TGTGCCTCCCCCGGTGCAGGGTCCAACGAGCAGTACTTC,CASPGAGSNEQYF
TRBD1,few,TRBJ1-4,TRBV29-1,TGCAGCGCTGTCCGCGGGACAGGGAACGAAAAACTGTTTTTT,CSAVRGTGNEKLFF